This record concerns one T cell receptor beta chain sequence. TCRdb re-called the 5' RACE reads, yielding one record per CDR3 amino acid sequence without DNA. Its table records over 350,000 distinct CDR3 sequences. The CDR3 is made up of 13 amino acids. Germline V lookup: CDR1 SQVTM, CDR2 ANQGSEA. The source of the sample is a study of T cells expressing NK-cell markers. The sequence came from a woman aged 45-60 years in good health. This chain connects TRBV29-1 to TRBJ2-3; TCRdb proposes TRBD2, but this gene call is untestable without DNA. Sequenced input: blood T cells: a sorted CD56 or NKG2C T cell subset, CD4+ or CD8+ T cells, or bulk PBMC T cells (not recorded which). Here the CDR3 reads CSVTGVGGDTQYF.